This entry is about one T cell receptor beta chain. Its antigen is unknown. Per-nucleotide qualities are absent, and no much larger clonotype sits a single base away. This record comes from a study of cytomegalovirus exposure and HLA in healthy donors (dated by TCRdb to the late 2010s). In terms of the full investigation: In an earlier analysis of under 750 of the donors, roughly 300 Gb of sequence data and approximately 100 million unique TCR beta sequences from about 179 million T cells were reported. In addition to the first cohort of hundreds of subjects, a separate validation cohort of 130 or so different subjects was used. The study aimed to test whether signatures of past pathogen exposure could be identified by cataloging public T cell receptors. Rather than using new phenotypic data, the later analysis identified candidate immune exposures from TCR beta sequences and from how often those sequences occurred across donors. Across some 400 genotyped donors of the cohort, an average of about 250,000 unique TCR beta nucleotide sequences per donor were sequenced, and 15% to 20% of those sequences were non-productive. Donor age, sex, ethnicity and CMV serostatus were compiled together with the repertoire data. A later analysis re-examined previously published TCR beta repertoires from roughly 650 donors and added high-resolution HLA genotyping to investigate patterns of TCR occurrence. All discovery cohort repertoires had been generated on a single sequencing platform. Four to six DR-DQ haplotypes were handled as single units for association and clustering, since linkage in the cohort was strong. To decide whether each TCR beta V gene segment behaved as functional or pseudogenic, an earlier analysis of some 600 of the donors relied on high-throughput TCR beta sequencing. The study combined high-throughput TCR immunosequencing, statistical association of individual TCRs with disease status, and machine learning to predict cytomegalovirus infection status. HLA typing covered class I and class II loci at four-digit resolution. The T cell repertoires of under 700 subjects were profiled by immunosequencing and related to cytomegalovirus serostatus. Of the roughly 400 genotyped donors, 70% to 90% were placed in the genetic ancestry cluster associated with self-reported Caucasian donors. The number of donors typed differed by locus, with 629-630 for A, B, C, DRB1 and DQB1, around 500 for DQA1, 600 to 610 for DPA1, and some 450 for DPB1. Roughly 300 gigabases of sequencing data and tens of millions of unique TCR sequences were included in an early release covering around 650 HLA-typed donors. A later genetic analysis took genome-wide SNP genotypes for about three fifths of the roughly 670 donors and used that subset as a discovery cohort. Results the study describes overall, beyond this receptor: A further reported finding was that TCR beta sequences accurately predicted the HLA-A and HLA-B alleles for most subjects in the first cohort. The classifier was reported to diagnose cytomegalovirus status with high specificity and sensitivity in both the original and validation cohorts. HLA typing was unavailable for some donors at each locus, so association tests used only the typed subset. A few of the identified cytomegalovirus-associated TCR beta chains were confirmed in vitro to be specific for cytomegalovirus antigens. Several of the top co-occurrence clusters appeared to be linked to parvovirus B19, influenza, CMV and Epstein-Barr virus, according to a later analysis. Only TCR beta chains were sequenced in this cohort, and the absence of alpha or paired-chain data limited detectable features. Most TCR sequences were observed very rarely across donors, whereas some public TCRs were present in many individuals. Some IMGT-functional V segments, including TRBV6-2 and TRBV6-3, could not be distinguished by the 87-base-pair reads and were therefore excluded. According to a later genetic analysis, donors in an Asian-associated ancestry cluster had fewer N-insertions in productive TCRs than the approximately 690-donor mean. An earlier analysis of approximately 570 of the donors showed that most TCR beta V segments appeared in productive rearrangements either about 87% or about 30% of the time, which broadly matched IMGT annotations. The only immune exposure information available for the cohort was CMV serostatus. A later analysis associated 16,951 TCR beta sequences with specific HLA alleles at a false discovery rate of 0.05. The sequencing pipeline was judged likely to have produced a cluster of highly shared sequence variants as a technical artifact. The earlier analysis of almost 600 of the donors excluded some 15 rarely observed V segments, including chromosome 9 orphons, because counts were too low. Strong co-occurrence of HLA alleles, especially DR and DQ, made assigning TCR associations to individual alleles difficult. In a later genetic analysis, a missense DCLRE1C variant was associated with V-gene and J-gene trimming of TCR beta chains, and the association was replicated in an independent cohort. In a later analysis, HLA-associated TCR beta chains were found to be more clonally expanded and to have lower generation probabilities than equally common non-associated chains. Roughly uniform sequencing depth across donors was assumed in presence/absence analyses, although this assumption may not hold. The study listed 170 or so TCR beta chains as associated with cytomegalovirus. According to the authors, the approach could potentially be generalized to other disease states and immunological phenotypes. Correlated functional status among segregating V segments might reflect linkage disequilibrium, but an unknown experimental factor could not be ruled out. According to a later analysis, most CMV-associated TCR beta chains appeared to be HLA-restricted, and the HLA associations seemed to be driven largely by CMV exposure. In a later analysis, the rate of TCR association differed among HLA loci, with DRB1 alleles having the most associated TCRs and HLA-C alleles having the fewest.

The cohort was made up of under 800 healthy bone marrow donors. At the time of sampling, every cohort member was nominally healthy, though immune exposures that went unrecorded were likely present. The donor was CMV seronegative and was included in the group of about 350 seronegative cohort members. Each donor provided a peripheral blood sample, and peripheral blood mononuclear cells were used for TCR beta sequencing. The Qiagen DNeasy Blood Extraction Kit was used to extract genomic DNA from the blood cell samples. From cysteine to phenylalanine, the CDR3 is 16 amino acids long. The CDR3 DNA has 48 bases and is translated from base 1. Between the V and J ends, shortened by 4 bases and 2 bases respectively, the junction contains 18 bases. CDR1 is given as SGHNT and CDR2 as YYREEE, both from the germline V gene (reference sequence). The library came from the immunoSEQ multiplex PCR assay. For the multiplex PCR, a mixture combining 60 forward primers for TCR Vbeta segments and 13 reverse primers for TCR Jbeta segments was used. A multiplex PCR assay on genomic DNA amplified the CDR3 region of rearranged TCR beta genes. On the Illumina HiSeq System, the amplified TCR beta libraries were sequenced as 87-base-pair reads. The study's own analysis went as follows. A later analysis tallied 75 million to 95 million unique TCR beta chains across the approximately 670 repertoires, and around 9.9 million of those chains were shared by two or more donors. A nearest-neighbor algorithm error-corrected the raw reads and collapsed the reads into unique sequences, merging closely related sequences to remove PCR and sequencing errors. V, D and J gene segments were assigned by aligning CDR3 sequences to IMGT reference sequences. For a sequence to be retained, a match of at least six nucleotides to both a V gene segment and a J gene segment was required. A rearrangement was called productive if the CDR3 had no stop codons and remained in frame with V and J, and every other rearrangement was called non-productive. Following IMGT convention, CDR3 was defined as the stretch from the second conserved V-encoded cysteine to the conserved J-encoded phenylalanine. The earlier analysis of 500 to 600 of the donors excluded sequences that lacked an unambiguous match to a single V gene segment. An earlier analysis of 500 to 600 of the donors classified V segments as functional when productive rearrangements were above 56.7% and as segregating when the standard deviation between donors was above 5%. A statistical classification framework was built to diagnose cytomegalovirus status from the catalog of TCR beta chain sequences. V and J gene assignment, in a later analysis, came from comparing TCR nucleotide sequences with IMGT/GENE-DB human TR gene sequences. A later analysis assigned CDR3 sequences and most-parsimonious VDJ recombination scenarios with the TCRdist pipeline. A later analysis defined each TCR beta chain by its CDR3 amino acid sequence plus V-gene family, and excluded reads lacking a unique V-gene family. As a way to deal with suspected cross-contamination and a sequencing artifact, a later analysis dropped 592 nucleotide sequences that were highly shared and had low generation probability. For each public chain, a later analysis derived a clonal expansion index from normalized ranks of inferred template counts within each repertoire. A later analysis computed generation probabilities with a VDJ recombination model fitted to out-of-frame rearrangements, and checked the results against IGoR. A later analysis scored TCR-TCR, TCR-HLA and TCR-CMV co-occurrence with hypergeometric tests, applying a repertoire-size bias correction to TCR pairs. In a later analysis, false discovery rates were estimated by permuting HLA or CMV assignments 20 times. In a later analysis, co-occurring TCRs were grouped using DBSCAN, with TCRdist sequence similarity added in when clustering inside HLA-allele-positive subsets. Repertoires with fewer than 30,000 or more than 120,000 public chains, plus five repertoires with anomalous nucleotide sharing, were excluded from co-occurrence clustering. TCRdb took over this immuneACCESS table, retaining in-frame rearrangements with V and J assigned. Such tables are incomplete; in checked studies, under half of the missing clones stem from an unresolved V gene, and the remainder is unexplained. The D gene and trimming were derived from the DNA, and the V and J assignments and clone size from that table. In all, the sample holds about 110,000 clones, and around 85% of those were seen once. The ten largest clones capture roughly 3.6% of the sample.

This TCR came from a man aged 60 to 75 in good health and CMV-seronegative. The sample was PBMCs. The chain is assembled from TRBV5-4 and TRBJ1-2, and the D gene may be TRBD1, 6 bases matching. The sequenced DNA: TGTGCCAGCAGCACCTGGACAGCATCAATAAACTATGGCTACACCTTC. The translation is CASSTWTASINYGYTF.